Sequencing of this T cell receptor (beta chain) was carried out in a study of blood T cells in healthy people across ages (dated by TCRdb to about 2015). Background for the entire study: In model experiments, template switching captured about one uniquely barcoded TCR beta cDNA molecule for every two T cells. The study measured age-related changes in TCR beta repertoire diversity using deep sequencing normalized with unique cDNA molecular identifiers. Four age groups were formed from the donors: young (average about 16 years), middle-aged (roughly 38), aged (over 55) and long-lived (around 80). To avoid experimental bias, donors of different ages were distributed randomly across sequencing lanes. Using the same blood draw, the study looked at two additional independent replicas of 1 million unique cDNA reads for two donors, one aged 18 to 30 and the other aged 80 or older. The study at large found these results: The long-lived group showed more naive CD4+ T cells, fewer expanded clones and increased TCR diversity than the aged group, suggesting age selection. The percentage of naive T cells measured by flow cytometry correlated strongly with observed TCR beta diversity. Because profiling used bulk unsorted PBMCs, naive and antigen-experienced compartments could not be compared conclusively. Because donor CMV infection status was unknown, age-related changes in expanded clonotypes were potentially confounded. Estimates of total diversity based on one million sequenced T cells were regarded as lower bounds and as underestimates. As age increased, observed TCR beta diversity per million T cells dropped in a roughly linear way, and a significant reduction was already evident by age about 40.

The method was 5' RACE. Sequencer: Illumina HiSeq 2500. A second PCR of about 6 to 12 cycles was run with a J-beta primer mix and a sample-barcoded 5' primer. A unique molecular identifier was introduced onto each TCR beta cDNA molecule by a template-switch 5' adaptor carrying 12 random nucleotides. Each sample yielded at least 2.5 million CDR3-containing paired-end reads. First-strand cDNA synthesis was performed from all RNA using the Mint cDNA synthesis kit, with priming by a TRBC-specific oligonucleotide. Following uracil-DNA glycosylase treatment, all cDNA underwent a first 18-cycle PCR with the universal primers M1SS and BC2_uni_R. In the authors' own workflow: For normalization, 1 million high-quality reads were randomly selected from each sample, with every read carrying a distinct molecular identifier. Reads with shared molecular identifiers were discarded instead of being binned into consensus sequences. MiTCR, run with a Q25 quality threshold and the strictest error-elimination algorithm, handled CDR3 identification, clonotype clustering and error correction. A nonparametric unseen species model with Euler transformation was used to estimate a lower bound on total TCR beta diversity. TCRdb trimmed public reads at Q25 via fastp, called clones via MiXCR and kept in-frame beta chains. Every distinct CDR3 protein forms one entry, paired with its most common genes and DNA. The V and J calls and clone size are TCRdb's, not the authors'. The sample table lists fewer than 700,000 distinct CDR3 sequences, less than 60% of them with a count of one. 20% to 25% of the sample lies in the top ten.

Donors were a few dozen systemically healthy Caucasian individuals from Russia aged about 6 to 100 years. Each donor gave approximately 9.3 milliliters of peripheral blood, collected into EDTA-treated Vacutainer tubes. Ficoll-Paque density-gradient centrifugation was used to isolate PBMCs, with at least 6.5 million per sample. Trizol reagent was used to extract total RNA from PBMCs, with at least 6 micrograms per sample. Naive CD45RAhigh/CD27high T cell percentages were measured by flow cytometry on a PBMC aliquot from every donor. As encoded in the germline V gene, CDR1 is SGHDN while CDR2 is FVKESK. V is shortened by 5 bases, J by 4 bases, and the region joining them spans 8 bases. From the cysteine up to the phenylalanine, the CDR3 has a length of 12 residues. CDR3 DNA only is kept here, 36 bases in frame from base 1. Of note for this clonotype: The clone's antigen remains unknown. No quality values exist for individual bases; no much larger clone is one base distant.

The sequence came from a man of 80 years or more in good health. The rearrangement joined TRBV14 to TRBJ1-1; a tentative D call is TRBD1 (5 bases match). Input material: blood. The nucleotide sequence is given as TGTGCCAGCAGCGGGGGGTTCACTGAAGCTTTCTTT. This translates into CASSGGFTEAFF.